The 29 T cell receptor beta chains listed next were all sequenced from one sample in a study of blood T cell repertoires in COVID-19. The protocol was immunoSEQ multiplex PCR, while the TCRdb copy is restricted to in-frame clones and leaves out a portion. This repertoire shows about 120,000 clones, roughly nine tenths found once; its top ten account for around 4.6%. Sequencing was carried out using peripheral blood. The receptor set was obtained from a man in his 60s with COVID-19, enrolled during active disease.

V is TRBV15 and J is TRBJ1-5, with 12 bases that match TRBD1. Germline V gene sequence: CDR1 LNHNV, CDR2 YYDKDF (reference sequence). Trimming at V came to 5 bases and at J to 1 base, leaving 12 bases not matched to a gene. CDR3 length: 19 amino acids. CDR3 protein: CATSQPGQGAVISNQPQHF. CDR3 sequence (DNA): TGTGCCACCAGCCAACCGGGACAGGGGGCCGTGATAAGCAATCAGCCCCAGCATTTT.

This clone was observed a single time. The chain recombines TRBV5-6 with TRBJ1-2; D is perhaps TRBD1 (5 bases). The CDR3 runs 12 residues. Trimming removed 3 bases at V and 6 bases at J, with 9 bases between. Germline assignment: CDR1 SGHDT and CDR2 YYEEEE. The CDR3, as DNA: TGTGCCAGCAGCTGGGGGGTCGATGGCTACACCTTC. As protein: CASSWGVDGYTF. Together with reference TRBV5-6 and TRBJ1-2, the CDR3 gives the full variable domain: DAGVTQSPTHLIKTRGQQVTLRCSPKSGHDTVSWYQQALGQGPQFIFQYYEEEERQRGNFPDRFSGHQFPNYSSELNVNALLLGDSALYLCASSWGVDGYTFGSGTRLTVV.

V is TRBV7-8 and J is TRBJ2-5; 9 bases match TRBD1. This CDR3 is built from 15 residues. Trimming at V came to 6 bases and at J to 4 bases, leaving 9 bases not matched to a gene. Germline V gives CDR1 SGHVS, CDR2 FQNEAQ. CDR3 bases: TGTGCCAGCAGACGGACAGGGGTTTACCCAGAGACCCAGTACTTC. It translates to CASRRTGVYPETQYF. Looking up the rest from reference TRBV7-8 and TRBJ2-5 gives the full variable domain: GAGVSQSPRYKVAKRGQDVALRCDPISGHVSLFWYQQALGQGPEFLTYFQNEAQLDKSGLPSDRFFAERPEGSVSTLKIQRTQQEDSAVYLCASRRTGVYPETQYFGPGTRLLVL.

The rearrangement links TRBV28 to TRBJ1-1; 8 positions match TRBD1. V lost 5 bases and J lost 1; bases outside the gene matches: 6. Germline V CDR1 and CDR2: MDHEN, SYDVKM. The CDR3 extends over 15 amino acids. The chain's CDR3 is CASSPPGTGNTEAFF. The CDR3, as DNA: TGTGCCAGCAGTCCTCCCGGGACAGGGAACACTGAAGCTTTCTTT.

The chain has TRBV3-1 (or the pseudogene TRBV3-2) and TRBJ2-2; TRBD1 matches at 9 bases. V lost 2 bases, J lost 2 bases, and 3 bases stayed unmatched. Looked up from germline, CDR1 is LGHDT and CDR2 is YNNKEL (reference sequence). The CDR3 spans 16 residues. Written as DNA, the CDR3 is TGTGCCAGCAGCCAACGGGGACAGGGAAACACCGGGGAGCTGTTTTTT. Translating it yields CASSQRGQGNTGELFF.

This chain joins TRBV3-1 (or the pseudogene TRBV3-2) and TRBJ2-7; possibly TRBD1 for D (5 bases). The length of the CDR3 is 12 residues. Trimming cost V 0 bases and J 8 bases, with 8 bases left between them. Germline assignment: CDR1 LGHDT and CDR2 YNNKEL (reference sequence). The CDR3 here is CASSQEGQQQYF. In DNA form, the CDR3 reads TGTGCCAGCAGCCAAGAGGGGCAGCAGCAGTACTTC.

The chain carries TRBV29-1 and TRBJ1-1; possible D gene TRBD1, 6 bases. Germline CDR1 and CDR2: SQVTM and ANQGSEA. V was clipped by 6 bases and J by 2 bases, with 19 bases between them. CDR3 length: 15 amino acids. CDR3 loop: CSVAQTGTLNTEAFF. The CDR3 DNA sequence: TGCAGCGTCGCTCAAACAGGGACACTCAACACTGAAGCTTTCTTT.

The chain couples TRBV7-9 to TRBJ2-7; TRBD1 is a possible D gene (5 bases). Trimming pared 5 bases from V and 2 bases from J, leaving 19 bases between. This CDR3 spans 16 amino acids. Germline lookup yields CDR1 SEHNR and CDR2 FQNEAQ (reference sequence). CDR3 in amino acids: CASSAALTDMTYEQYF. In nucleotides, the CDR3 is TGTGCCAGCAGCGCCGCCTTGACGGACATGACCTACGAGCAGTACTTC.

This chain connects TRBV25-1 to TRBJ1-6; tentative D call: TRBD1 (5 bases). This CDR3 spans 13 amino acids. Germline CDR1 is MGHDK and CDR2 is SYGVNS. Trimming took off 5 bases at V and 12 bases at J, with 14 bases between the two ends. The CDR3 DNA follows: TGTGCCAGCAGTATGGTCCCCGGACAACCCCTCCACTTT. Its translation is CASSMVPGQPLHF.

The chain joins TRBV18 to TRBJ2-5, with TRBD2 matching 9 bases. V gave up 2 bases and J gave up 5 bases; unmatched junction bases: 6. The CDR3 loop spans 15 amino acids. The germline V gene has CDR1 KGHSH and CDR2 LQKENI. CDR3 amino acids: CASSPRTSETETQYF. CDR3 nucleotide sequence: TGTGCCAGCTCACCAAGGACTAGCGAGACGGAGACCCAGTACTTC.

V is TRBV19 and J is TRBJ2-1; D ambiguous. Trimming removed 3 bases from V and 0 bases from J, with 9 bases in between. This CDR3 region has 15 residues. Germline CDR1 LNHDA, CDR2 SQIVND (reference sequence). CDR3 loop: CASSIELSSYNEQFF. In nucleotides, the CDR3 is TGTGCCAGTAGTATTGAACTGAGCTCCTACAATGAGCAGTTCTTC.

This clone occurred a few times. The genes are TRBV11-3 and TRBJ2-5; D is possibly TRBD1 (5 bases). V shed 3 bases and J shed 5 bases, with 16 bases lying between them. Germline CDR1 reads SGHNT; CDR2 reads YENEEA. This CDR3 has 15 amino acids. The CDR3 coding sequence is TGTGCCAGCAGCTTGCCTGAAGGGGCCCGGGAGACCCAGTACTTC. As protein: CASSLPEGARETQYF.

The V call is TRBV30, the J call TRBJ2-6; D is ambiguous. The V end lost 1 base, the J end lost 0 bases, and 13 bases lay between the germline ends. The CDR3 consists of 17 residues. Germline assignment: CDR1 GTSNPN and CDR2 SVGIG (reference sequence). The CDR3, as DNA: TGTGCCTGGAGTGACATGGGTTGGAGCTCTGGGGCCAACGTCCTGACTTTC. This gives the protein CAWSDMGWSSGANVLTF. Complete variable domain (other parts from reference TRBV30 and TRBJ2-6): SQTIHQWPATLVQPVGSPLSLECTVEGTSNPNLYWYRQAAGRGLQLLFYSVGIGQISSEVPQNLSASRPQDRQFILSSKKLLLSDSGFYLCAWSDMGWSSGANVLTFGAGSRLTVL.

This chain joins TRBV2 and TRBJ1-1; a possible D gene is TRBD1 (5 bases). Trimming left V 3 bases short and J 3 bases short, with 11 bases between. The CDR3 is made up of 14 amino acids. The germline V gene encodes CDR1 SNHLY and CDR2 FYNNEI. This CDR3 reads CASSEGRGYTEAFF. The CDR3 bases are TGTGCCAGCAGTGAGGGTAGGGGTTACACTGAAGCTTTCTTT.

The chain employs TRBV5-1 and TRBJ2-7, with 10 bases fitting TRBD2. V lost 3 bases to trimming and J lost 0 bases; unmatched junction nucleotides: 6. Germline V lookup: CDR1 SGHRS, CDR2 YFSETQ. The CDR3 length is 16 residues. CDR3 coding DNA: TGCGCCAGCAGCTCACCAGGACTAGCGGCCTCCTACGAGCAGTACTTC. Translation: CASSSPGLAASYEQYF. Looking up the rest from reference TRBV5-1 and TRBJ2-7 gives the full variable domain: KAGVTQTPRYLIKTRGQQVTLSCSPISGHRSVSWYQQTPGQGLQFLFEYFSETQRNKGNFPGRFSGRQFSNSRSEMNVSTLELGDSALYLCASSSPGLAASYEQYFGPGTRLTVT.

The rearrangement joins TRBV6-5 to TRBJ2-1; D may be TRBD1 (6 bases). The V end was cut by 4 bases, the J end by 8 bases, with 15 bases between. Germline loops: CDR1 MNHEY, CDR2 SVGAGI. The CDR3 spans 14 residues. The CDR3 bases are TGTGCCAGCAGTTGGAACCTCTCAGGGGATGAGCAGTTCTTC. Its protein product is CASSWNLSGDEQFF.

This chain uses TRBV7-2 with TRBJ1-5; TRBD1 is a possible D gene (5 bases). Germline V CDR1 and CDR2: SGHTA, FQGNSA. The CDR3 totals 15 residues. The V end lost 1 base, the J end lost 3 bases, and 10 bases lay between the germline ends. The CDR3 DNA sequence: TGTGCCAGCAGCTTAGTCGCAGGGAACAATCAGCCCCAGCATTTT. Translating gives CASSLVAGNNQPQHF.

The chain joins TRBV29-1 to TRBJ1-1, with D possibly TRBD1 on 5 matching bases. CDR1 and CDR2 from the germline V gene are SQVTM and ANQGSEA. The CDR3 loop spans 13 amino acids. V lost 7 bases to trimming and J lost 5 bases, with 17 bases between them. The CDR3 coding sequence is TGCAGCGGGGGACGGGAGCGAGGTACTGAAGCTTTCTTT. Encoded protein: CSGGRERGTEAFF.

The chain is built from TRBV3-1 (or the pseudogene TRBV3-2) and TRBJ1-4, with a possible D match to TRBD1 (6 bases). V shed 4 bases and J shed 8 bases, with 17 bases lying between them. The CDR3 has 15 amino acids. Germline V gene data show CDR1 as LGHDT and CDR2 as YNNKEL (reference sequence). The CDR3 reads CASSPLRGPGEKLFF. The CDR3 DNA follows: TGTGCCAGCAGCCCCCTCAGGGGCCCGGGGGAAAAACTGTTTTTT.

The V and J genes are TRBV5-8 and TRBJ2-2, with TRBD1 matching 7 bases. J gave up 5 bases and V 4 bases, and 2 bases lay outside the gene matches. Germline values: CDR1 SGHTS, CDR2 YDEGEE. There are 13 residues in the CDR3. CDR3 nucleotide sequence: TGTGCCAGCAGCGACAGGGTGACCGGGGAGCTGTTTTTT. This translates into CASSDRVTGELFF.

The chain couples TRBV27 to TRBJ2-7; perhaps TRBD2 as D (6 bases). The CDR3 extends over 15 amino acids. Germline values: CDR1 MNHEY, CDR2 SMNVEV (reference sequence). Trimming removed 5 bases from V and 3 bases from J, with 17 bases in between. The CDR3 reads CASSPTSNPFYEQYF. DNA of the CDR3: TGTGCCAGCAGTCCTACTAGCAATCCTTTCTACGAGCAGTACTTC.

This chain joins TRBV28 and TRBJ1-6; no clear D gene. The CDR3 sequence is 16 residues long. Germline V gene lookup returns CDR1 MDHEN and CDR2 SYDVKM. V lost 6 bases and J lost 0, with 12 bases in between. The DNA for the CDR3 is TGTGCCAGCAGCCCCCCGTATAGCTCCTATAATTCACCCCTCCACTTT. Its translation: CASSPPYSSYNSPLHF.

This clone was detected only once. This chain uses TRBV3-1 (or the pseudogene TRBV3-2) with TRBJ1-2, with 7 bases matching TRBD1. The V gene's germline CDR1 is LGHDT and CDR2 YNNKEL (reference sequence). V was clipped by 8 bases and J by 5 bases; unmatched bases: 11. The CDR3 loop spans 14 amino acids. The CDR3 DNA reads as TGTGCCAGCTCCAGACAGGGAGACCTATATGGCTACACCTTC. Its protein product is CASSRQGDLYGYTF.

The rearrangement links TRBV2 to TRBJ2-6, with TRBD1 matching 7 bases. The CDR3 is made up of 15 amino acids. Trimming at V came to 5 bases and at J to 2 bases, leaving 3 bases not matched to a gene. The germline gives CDR1 SNHLY, CDR2 FYNNEI. The CDR3: CASSPDRAGANVLTF. The CDR3 nucleotides read TGTGCCAGCAGTCCAGACAGGGCTGGGGCCAACGTCCTGACTTTC.

The chain links TRBV5-1 to TRBJ1-5; D not resolved. Germline V gene data show CDR1 as SGHRS and CDR2 as YFSETQ. Trimming removed 0 bases from V and 4 bases from J, with 14 bases in between. The CDR3 covers 16 residues. Here the CDR3 reads CASSLAGDAGNQPQHF. Written as DNA, the CDR3 is TGCGCCAGCAGCTTGGCCGGGGATGCGGGGAATCAGCCCCAGCATTTT.

The V call is TRBV5-6, the J call TRBJ1-3; the D gene is possibly TRBD1 (6 bases). The V and J ends lost 4 bases and 2 bases respectively, with 10 bases between them. This CDR3 is 14 amino acids long. The germline gives CDR1 SGHDT, CDR2 YYEEEE. The CDR3 is CASSTRGTGNTIYF. The CDR3 coding sequence is TGTGCCAGCAGCACCAGGGGTACTGGAAACACCATATATTTT.

The chain combines TRBV21-1 with TRBJ2-2; the table's D call of TRBD2 was not tested on the DNA. TRBV21-1 is labeled a pseudogene. The CDR3 totals 18 residues. CDR3 sequence (DNA): TGTGCCAGCAGCAAAAGTCGAACTAGCGGGAGCAGCGCCGGGGAGCTGTTTTTT. The encoded protein is CASSKSRTSGSSAGELFF.

The genes are TRBV7-2 and TRBJ2-1, with TRBD1 as a possible D gene (6 bases). The CDR3 runs 18 residues. CDR1 is SGHTA, CDR2 FQGNSA, per germline. With 4 bases removed from V and 0 bases from J, the gap between germline ends came to 19 bases. Written as DNA, the CDR3 is TGTGCCAGCAGCTCCGGTGCAGGGGTCGTAAGCTCCTACAATGAGCAGTTCTTC. This translates into CASSSGAGVVSSYNEQFF.

There are a few counts of this clone. The chain couples TRBV5-1 to TRBJ2-7; 7 nucleotides line up with TRBD1. CDR1 SGHRS and CDR2 YFSETQ come from the germline V gene. J lost 9 bases, V lost 0 bases, and 15 bases had no gene match. The CDR3 extends over 16 amino acids. The CDR3, as DNA: TGCGCCAGCAGCTTGGCAGGGGTAGGGGGCCAATCCGCGCAGTACTTC. Protein sequence: CASSLAGVGGQSAQYF.